This T cell receptor (beta chain) is from a study of Graves' ophthalmopathy and Graves' hyperthyroidism. General study points: Blood also contained most of the expanded thyroid clonotypes above 0.001 frequency.

This CDR3 is built from 14 residues. The V and J ends lost 4 bases and 5 bases respectively, with 17 bases between them. The germline gives CDR1 DFQATT, CDR2 SNEGSKA (reference sequence). Turning to this clonotype: The antigen remains undetermined.

Ophthalmopathy donors' eye disease showed moderate-to-severe activity, CAS of at least 3, NOSPECS of at least 4 and duration under 3 months. Pregnancy or lactation, uncontrolled infections and other autoimmune diseases were grounds for excluding patients. RNA transcripts served as template for amplifying TCR beta CDR3 sequences. The first-round RT-PCR employed HTBI primers together with the Qiagen OneStep RT-PCR kit. A multiplex PCR was then performed as the second round. TCRdb ran MiXCR on the multiplex PCR reads and lists one entry per CDR3 protein. Counted here are roughly 220,000 distinct CDR3 sequences, 40% to 50% occurring once; the ten biggest clones make up about half.

The specimen was peripheral blood. This rearrangement joins TRBV20-1 to TRBJ2-5; D perhaps matches TRBD1 (5 bases). The TCR originated in an adult man with Graves' ophthalmopathy. The CDR3 bases are TGCAGTGCTACGAAGGGGTCACGACAGGAGACCCAGTACTTC. Translated, it gives CSATKGSRQETQYF.